This T cell receptor beta chain comes out of a study of radiation and T cells in renal cell carcinoma. Treatment indicated: 15 Gy SBRT to primary tumor, nephrectomy 4 weeks later. This clone was observed a handful of times. This CDR3 comprises 16 residues. V lost 2 bases and J 5 bases, leaving 16 bases between the germline ends. In germline, CDR1 is MNHNY, CDR2 SVGAGI (reference sequence). Profiled with immunoSEQ multiplex PCR; TCRdb holds only in-frame clones, not every one. The sample yields over 15,000 clones, around 50% seen once. The gene calls are TRBV6-6 and TRBJ1-5, with D possibly matching TRBD1 (6 bases). The receptor was isolated from a man between 50 and 59 years old with renal cell carcinoma. Sequenced material: tumor tissue, taken from a patient whose treatment included radiotherapy and nephrectomy. For the CDR3, the DNA is TGTGCCAGCAGTTACGCGAGTACAGGGAACTATCAGCCCCAGCATTTT. Its translation: CASSYASTGNYQPQHF.